Each of the 13 T cell receptor beta chains below was sequenced from the same sample in a study of cytomegalovirus exposure and HLA in healthy donors. Sequencing was performed with immunoSEQ multiplex PCR; in TCRdb, only in-frame clones are kept and a portion is missing. The table records 59,000 or so clones, about 91% of them present only once. The sample was PBMCs. These receptor sequences come from a young woman in good health and CMV-seronegative.

The chain links TRBV6-5 to TRBJ1-2; unclear D gene. The length of the CDR3 is 13 residues. V was trimmed by 5 bases and J by 6 bases, leaving 13 bases between them. Germline CDR1 is MNHEY and CDR2 is SVGAGI. CDR3 nucleotides: TGTGCCAGCAGTGGGCGCGCCCCGCATGGCTACACCTTC. Its protein is CASSGRAPHGYTF.

Only one count was recorded for this clone. The chain couples TRBV19 to TRBJ2-3, with 13 bases fitting TRBD2. V gave up 7 bases and J gave up 1 base; unmatched junction bases: 5. CDR1 is LNHDA and CDR2 is SQIVND in the germline V gene (reference sequence). This CDR3 region has 16 residues. CDR3 in amino acids: CASKLGTSGGTDTQYF. As DNA, the CDR3 is TGTGCCAGTAAATTGGGGACTAGCGGGGGCACAGATACGCAGTATTTT.

This sequence joins TRBV6-5 and TRBJ1-2; D perhaps matches TRBD1 (6 bases). CDR1 is MNHEY and CDR2 is SVGAGI in the germline V gene. The CDR3 loop spans 14 amino acids. Trimming took 3 bases from V and 4 from J, leaving 12 bases between them. Written as DNA, the CDR3 is TGTGCCAGCAGTTATGGGGGCGTCGGCTATGGCTACACCTTC. The encoded protein is CASSYGGVGYGYTF.

This chain joins TRBV15 and TRBJ1-2; a weak D match, TRBD1 (5 bases). The CDR3 totals 14 residues. The V gene's germline CDR1 is LNHNV and CDR2 YYDKDF (reference sequence). The V gene lost 0 bases and the J gene lost 4 bases, with 9 bases spanning the gap. CDR3: CATSRDGQGYGYTF. CDR3 DNA sequence: TGTGCCACCAGCAGAGATGGGCAGGGCTATGGCTACACCTTC.

V gene TRBV9 combines with J gene TRBJ2-3; D is uncertain. Germline assignment: CDR1 SGDLS and CDR2 YYNGEE. The CDR3 loop spans 14 amino acids. V lost 4 bases and J 2 bases, leaving 11 bases between the germline ends. The CDR3 is CASSILPNTDTQYF. CDR3 sequence (DNA): TGTGCCAGCAGCATACTTCCAAACACAGATACGCAGTATTTT.

This clone showed up just a few times. The chain joins TRBV7-9 to TRBJ2-2; no definite D call. CDR1 SEHNR and CDR2 FQNEAQ come from the germline V gene (reference sequence). V shed 5 bases and J shed 6 bases, with 10 bases lying between them. CDR3 length: 13 residues. DNA for the CDR3: TGTGCCAGCAGCGACCGACTTTCCGGGGAGCTGTTTTTT. Its protein is CASSDRLSGELFF.

The CDR3 reads CASSFSTGSGNTIYF. CDR3 nucleotide sequence: TGTGCCAGCAGCTTTTCGACAGGGTCTGGAAACACCATATATTTT. V and J are TRBV5-5 and TRBJ1-3, with 7 nucleotides matching TRBD1. The ends lost 2 bases at V and 1 base at J; junction bases unmatched: 3. The germline CDR1 and CDR2 sequences are SGHKS and YYEKEE (reference sequence). CDR3 size: 15 residues.

This clone was counted a single time. The chain recombines TRBV6-5 with TRBJ2-5; 13 bases map to TRBD2. The CDR3 sequence is 15 residues long. J lost 5 bases, V lost 6 bases, and 6 bases had no gene match. Germline V lookup: CDR1 MNHEY, CDR2 SVGAGI. CDR3 protein: CASRRTSGGGETQYF. The CDR3, as DNA: TGTGCCAGCAGACGGACTAGCGGGGGAGGTGAGACCCAGTACTTC.

The J gene is TRBJ2-3, the V gene TRBV10-3, with D possibly TRBD1 on 6 matching bases. Between the trimmed V and J ends, which lost 3 bases and 0 bases, there was a span of 13 bases. The V gene's germline CDR1 is ENHRY and CDR2 SYGVKD. The CDR3 runs to 16 residues. CDR3 sequence reads: CAISDLMGHSTDTQYF. The CDR3 nucleotides read TGTGCCATCAGTGATCTTATGGGACACAGCACAGATACGCAGTATTTT.

The rearrangement joins TRBV30 to TRBJ2-5, with D perhaps matching TRBD1 (6 bases). CDR1 is GTSNPN and CDR2 is SVGIG in the germline V gene (reference sequence). The V end was cut by 0 bases, the J end by 5 bases, with 16 bases between. The CDR3 loop spans 15 amino acids. The CDR3 DNA sequence: TGTGCCTGGAGTGTACGTAGGGGGAATAGGGAGACCCAGTACTTC. This gives the protein CAWSVRRGNRETQYF.

This chain joins TRBV9 and TRBJ2-1, with TRBD2 identical over 8 bases. The V gene's germline CDR1 is SGDLS and CDR2 YYNGEE. The CDR3 spans 15 residues. Trimming took 0 bases from V and 7 from J; bases not matched to a gene: 6. CDR3 DNA: TGTGCCAGCAGCGTAGGTCGAGCGGGAGTTAATGAGCAGTTCTTC. Its translation: CASSVGRAGVNEQFF.

The V and J genes are TRBV29-1 and TRBJ1-2; a possible D gene is TRBD1 (6 bases). The CDR3 extends over 13 amino acids. The germline gives CDR1 SQVTM, CDR2 ANQGSEA. The V and J ends lost 0 bases and 8 bases respectively, with 13 bases between them. CDR3 residues: CSVEEGQPWGYTF. CDR3 nucleotide sequence: TGCAGCGTTGAAGAAGGACAGCCCTGGGGCTACACCTTC.

This chain connects TRBV6-1 to TRBJ2-7; the match to TRBD2 covers 10 bases. This CDR3 contains 16 residues. CDR1 is MNHNS, CDR2 SASEGT, per germline. V shed 3 bases, J shed 2 bases, and the junction held 7 bases outside the gene matches. The CDR3 reads CASSELAGDRTYEQYF. The CDR3 nucleotides are TGTGCCAGCAGTGAGCTAGCGGGAGATAGGACCTACGAGCAGTACTTC.